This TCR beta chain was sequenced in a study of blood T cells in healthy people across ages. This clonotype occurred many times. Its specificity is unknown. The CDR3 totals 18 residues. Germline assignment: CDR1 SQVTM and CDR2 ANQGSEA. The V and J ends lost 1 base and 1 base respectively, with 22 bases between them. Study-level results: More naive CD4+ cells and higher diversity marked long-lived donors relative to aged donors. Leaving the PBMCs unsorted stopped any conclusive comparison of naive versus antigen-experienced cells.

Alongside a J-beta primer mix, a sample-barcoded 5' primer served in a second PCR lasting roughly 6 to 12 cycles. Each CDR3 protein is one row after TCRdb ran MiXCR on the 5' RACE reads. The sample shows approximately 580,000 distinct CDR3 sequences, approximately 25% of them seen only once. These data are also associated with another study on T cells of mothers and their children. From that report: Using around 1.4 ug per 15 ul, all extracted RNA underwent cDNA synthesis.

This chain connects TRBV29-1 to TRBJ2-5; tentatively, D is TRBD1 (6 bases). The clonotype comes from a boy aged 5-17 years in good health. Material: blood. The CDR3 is CSVEVSLNLGATQETQYF. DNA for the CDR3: TGCAGCGTTGAAGTCTCCTTGAACTTGGGGGCGACCCAAGAGACCCAGTACTTC.